The source of this TCR beta chain is a study of vaccination effects on CD4 cells after COVID-19. Study information: From a couple of convalescent patients, samples were taken 16 days and one week before vaccination.

The data were produced by immunoSEQ multiplex PCR, yet TCRdb's version contains in-frame clones alone and is incomplete. The table records 20,000 to 25,000 clones, around 80% of them present only once. CD4+ T cells specific for antigen were expanded with viral peptide pools by the ViraFEST assay before sequencing. Having been cultured for ten to eleven days, the cells underwent CD4+ T cell isolation. Convalescent patients had PCR-confirmed SARS-CoV-2 infection between March and December 2020. About 2.2 million PBMC per well were cultured with approximately 9.7 IU/ml IL-2 and roughly 10 ug/ml peptides. This clone came up a few times. Its target is not known. The germline CDR1 and CDR2 sequences are SGHRS and YFSETQ. Germline trimming cut 2 bases from V and 2 bases from J; bases unmatched to any gene: 7. CDR3 size: 16 residues.

The material was CD4+ T cells from PBMCs cultured with a peptide pool, obtained before COVID-19 vaccination. V is TRBV5-1 and J is TRBJ2-5; 9 bases match TRBD2. The clonotype originates from a human donor who had a prior SARS-CoV-2 infection. The CDR3 region has the DNA TGCGCCAGCAGCTTTAACGCGGGGGGGAATCAAGAGACCCAGTACTTC. As protein: CASSFNAGGNQETQYF.